The present T cell receptor beta chain was sequenced within a study of T cell repertoires in ileal Crohn's disease (dated by TCRdb to about 2019). Broadly, across the study: At the time of surgery, roughly 35% of patients were active smokers, and the median duration of disease was 6.5 to 8.5 years. Running in parallel with the study was a multicentre cohort set up to find predictors of early endoscopic recurrence following ileocolonic resection. About half of the patients received postoperative therapy: roughly 10 received thiopurines and about 19 received anti-TNF agents. A Rutgeerts score higher than i0 was the definition used for endoscopic postoperative recurrence. A total of roughly 170 mucosal samples from some 57 patients were sequenced, collected from several sites on the surgical specimen and at postoperative endoscopy. TCR repertoire analysis was done in 50 to 70 Crohn's disease patients from a prospective multicentre cohort. Surgery was performed for a complication in all patients, with stricturing disease in 61% and penetrating disease in approximately 40%. M6 samples were neoterminal ileum biopsies taken at postoperative colonoscopy.

What the time point label conveys for this sample: neoterminal ileum biopsy at postoperative endoscopy, about 6 months after surgery. To be eligible, patients had to be adults with ileal or ileocolonic Crohn's disease and an indication for ileocolonic resection. Whole ileal mucosal biopsies were stored frozen at -80°C before DNA extraction. Genomic DNA was extracted from frozen whole biopsies with a TRizol-based method and quantified on a NanoDrop 2000 spectrophotometer. Around 0.45 micrograms of biopsy DNA per sample were submitted for commercial TCRB immunosequencing. Adaptive Biotechnology amplified the CDR3 regions from genomic DNA with a two-step multiplex PCR designed to control amplification bias. In the first PCR, primers covered every V and J gene segment, and in the second PCR, barcodes and Illumina adapters were added. CDR3 libraries were sequenced using an Illumina instrument. As for how the authors treated the data: The analysis drew on both the pipelines supplied by the vendor and custom analysis of the raw data in R/Bioconductor running R version 3.3.0. Clonality, ranging from 0 to 1, was calculated as the inverse of the normalised Shannon entropy of all productive clones. High-frequency clones were defined as the share of the repertoire occupied by the top 100 clones, with only clones passing a 95% confidence test being retained. Overlap between samples was measured with the Morisita-Horn index, while repertoire diversity was measured with the Simpson index. TCRdb holds this immuneACCESS table with in-frame rearrangements only. Some clones are missing; in checked studies, unresolved V genes explain under half, and the rest has no known cause. The D gene and trimming were derived from the DNA, and the V and J assignments and clone size from that table. The sample includes about 430 clones, with approximately 81% observed a single time. The biggest ten clones account for about 12% of the sample.

General study outcomes and caveats: Only a subgroup of patients, of unstated size, had mucosal CD4 and CD8 T cells sorted and sequenced. Postoperative endoscopy was performed at varying times within the first year after surgery, with a median delay of about seven months. Higher high-frequency clone percentages at surgery were associated with endoscopic recurrence; all patients with clonality above 26.8% (18/57) had recurrence. Compared with CD4 T cells, sorted CD8 T cells held more high-frequency clones, which suggests that the mucosal expansions were mostly CD8. Patients who were active smokers at surgery had a significantly higher proportion of clonal expansions than non-smokers (roughly 24% vs 19%, p=0.02).

This clone was detected only once. Which antigen it targets is not known. Base qualities are not at hand, and no much larger clone is one base apart. The germline V gene (reference sequence) supplies CDR1 MNHEY and CDR2 SMNVEV. Taken from cysteine to phenylalanine, the CDR3 has 16 residues. The only DNA kept is the CDR3, 48 bases in frame from the first base. Unmatched junction bases come to 11, with V trimmed by 3 bases and J by 4 bases. This receptor was identified in an adult with Crohn's disease. Sequenced sample: ileal tissue. The rearranged segments are TRBV27 and TRBJ1-2; the junction holds 7 bases that match TRBD1. The nucleotide sequence reads as follows: TGTGCCAGCAGTTTCGTGAGGACAGGAGGCTCCTATGGCTACACCTTC. It specifies CASSFVRTGGSYGYTF.